The rows below give T cell receptor beta chains drawn from one sample of a study of cytomegalovirus exposure and HLA in healthy donors. Produced via immunoSEQ multiplex PCR; TCRdb's table is partial and in-frame only. The table has about 110,000 clones, roughly 80% seen once; the top ten hold 2% to 3%. Material for sequencing was PBMCs. The receptors here all came from a man in his thirties or forties in good health and CMV-seropositive. The CDR3 runs from the conserved cysteine through the conserved F or W.

TRBV15,CATSRDSGRQETQYF
TRBV21-1,CASSKGQGEKLFF
TRBV6-5,CASSSEISPDTQYF
TRBV7-7,CASSRTRVTEAFF
TRBV6-5,CASSYSQLNSPLHF
TRBV5-1,CASSVSGGASYNEQFF
TRBV30,CAWSSGTGLQPQHF
TRBV9,CASSSDSLVHGYTF
TRBV5-1,CASSLGQPGANVLTF
TRBV7-9,CASSRQGWTNEKLFF